This TCR beta chain was retrieved from a study of blood T cell repertoires in COVID-19. Whole-study context: Sites in the United States, Italy and Spain provided acute and convalescent COVID-19 samples. PBMCs, B-cell-depleted T cells, or T cells provided the cDNA or gDNA that made up the material.

In the original analysis: Amplification from reference gene primers served as the basis for estimated nucleated cell counts. This table comes from immunoSEQ multiplex PCR, and its TCRdb copy is limited to in-frame clones, with some not included. V and J calls plus clone size are reproduced from that table; the DNA served to infer D and trimming. This table has about 72,000 clones, 86% appearing once. In germline, CDR1 is LNHDA, CDR2 SQIVND (reference sequence). Trimming shortened V by 0 bases and J by 4 bases, and 18 bases separated the two germline ends. CDR3 length equals 17 residues. The clonotype originates from a man in his 70s with active or convalescent COVID-19. The material sequenced was peripheral blood. The chain couples TRBV19 to TRBJ1-1, with D possibly being TRBD1 (6 bases). For the CDR3, the DNA is TGTGCCAGTAGTATAGATTTTATGGGGACAACGGGCACTGAAGCTTTCTTT. It translates to CASSIDFMGTTGTEAFF.